The next 18 T cell receptor beta chains were all read from a single sample in a study of blood T cell repertoires in COVID-19. Only in-frame clones appear in the TCRdb table, and some are missing; sequencing was by immunoSEQ multiplex PCR. The sample gives approximately 270,000 clones, about 90% of which show up once; roughly 1.2% is in the top ten. The sequencing sample was made of PBMCs or T cells enriched from blood (not recorded which). The receptor source for this set is a human donor in a cohort exposed to, infected with or recovered from COVID-19 (not recorded which). The donor label of this sample is uncertain.

This clone has just one count. The CDR3 DNA reads TGTGCCAGCAGCTCATCTGGGGGGACGGAGACCCAGTACTTC. Its translation: CASSSSGGTETQYF. The chain links TRBV5-4 to TRBJ2-5, with D possibly TRBD2 on 6 matching bases. Per germline, CDR1 SGHNT and CDR2 YYREEE (reference sequence). V lost 3 bases, J lost 5 bases, and 14 bases lay in between. The CDR3 has 14 residues.

The chain is built from TRBV5-1 and TRBJ2-1; TRBD2 matches 10 bases. Per the germline V gene, CDR1 is SGHRS and CDR2 is YFSETQ. The CDR3 length is 16 residues. The V gene end was trimmed by 3 bases and the J gene end by 3 bases; junction bases not matched to a gene: 6. CDR3 in amino acids: CASSSGTSDLYNEQFF. As DNA, the CDR3 is TGCGCCAGCAGCTCCGGGACTAGCGATCTCTACAATGAGCAGTTCTTC.

This clone has a count of ten or more. The DNA for the CDR3 is TGTGCCAGCAGCCAGGGGGCCGGGACAGGATTTACCGGGGAGCTGTTTTTT. This translates into CASSQGAGTGFTGELFF. This chain links TRBV5-5 with TRBJ2-2; 8 bases line up with TRBD1. Germline lookup yields CDR1 SGHKS and CDR2 YYEKEE (reference sequence). V lost 4 bases and J lost 5; bases outside the gene matches: 13. The CDR3 is made up of 17 amino acids.

Remarks on this clone: A much larger clone sits a single nucleotide away, making a read error possible. The genes are TRBV12-3 or TRBV12-4 and TRBJ1-5; D may be TRBD1 (6 bases). V was trimmed by 3 bases and J by 7 bases, leaving 10 bases between them. The length of the CDR3 is 13 residues. The CDR3 sequence: CASSFKGDQPQHF. The CDR3 region has the DNA TGTGCCAGCAGTTTCAAGGGGGACCAGCCCCAGCATTTT.

The chain recombines TRBV5-4 with TRBJ1-6, with D tentatively TRBD1 (5 bases). Germline CDR1 reads SGHNT; CDR2 reads YYREEE (reference sequence). The V gene lost 4 bases and the J gene lost 7 bases, with 12 bases spanning the gap. The CDR3 extends over 14 amino acids. This CDR3 reads CASSTFGANSPLHF. Here the CDR3 DNA reads TGTGCCAGCAGCACCTTTGGGGCCAATTCACCCCTCCACTTT.

This chain connects TRBV6-1 to TRBJ1-2, with 8 bases that match TRBD1. This CDR3 is built from 16 residues. Losses at the gene ends were 4 bases for V and 6 bases for J; bases not matched to a gene: 13. Germline-derived CDR1 and CDR2 are MNHNS and SASEGT. This CDR3 is CASSVVSGGVLHGYTF. DNA of the CDR3: TGTGCCAGCAGTGTGGTTTCAGGGGGCGTTTTACATGGCTACACCTTC.

This clone was counted a single time. The chain combines TRBV7-3 with TRBJ2-2, with 12 bases that match TRBD2. Germline V lookup: CDR1 SGHTA, CDR2 FQGTGA. The CDR3 loop spans 16 amino acids. Germline trimming cut 5 bases from V and 3 bases from J; bases unmatched to any gene: 4. CDR3 amino acids: CASSPSGGADTGELFF. In DNA, the CDR3 is TGTGCCAGCAGCCCTAGCGGGGGGGCGGACACCGGGGAGCTGTTTTTT.

This clone showed up just once. The chain joins TRBV19 to TRBJ1-2; 9 bases map to TRBD1. The germline V gene has CDR1 LNHDA and CDR2 SQIVND (reference sequence). The CDR3 extends over 16 amino acids. The trim removed 3 bases at V and 4 bases at J, leaving 9 bases unmatched. The CDR3 DNA sequence: TGTGCCAGTAGTATCCTGGGACAGGGACTTGGCTATGGCTACACCTTC. The encoded protein is CASSILGQGLGYGYTF. Together with reference TRBV19 and TRBJ1-2, the CDR3 gives the full variable domain: DGGITQSPKYLFRKEGQNVTLSCEQNLNHDAMYWYRQDPGQGLRLIYYSQIVNDFQKGDIAEGYSVSREKKESFPLTVTSAQKNPTAFYLCASSILGQGLGYGYTFGSGTRLTVV.

The rearrangement links TRBV3-1 (or the pseudogene TRBV3-2) to TRBJ2-3; 8 bases are a match to TRBD2. The CDR3 has 15 residues. Trimming removed 4 bases from V and 4 bases from J; junction bases left unmatched: 7. Germline V gene data show CDR1 as LGHDT and CDR2 as YNNKEL (reference sequence). The CDR3 DNA is TGTGCCAGCAGCCCCCCGGGTAGCGGGGCAGATACGCAGTATTTT. Amino acids: CASSPPGSGADTQYF.

This sequence joins TRBV27 and TRBJ1-4; D is ambiguous. The CDR3 loop spans 12 amino acids. Germline values: CDR1 MNHEY, CDR2 SMNVEV (reference sequence). V lost 7 bases and J lost 8, with 11 bases in between. The CDR3 spells CASTSGGEKLFF. In nucleotides, the CDR3 is TGTGCCAGCACCTCAGGTGGCGAAAAACTGTTTTTT.

The chain couples TRBV25-1 to TRBJ2-7; TRBD1 is a possible D gene (5 bases). The CDR3 has 15 residues. The V gene lost 4 bases and the J gene lost 2 bases, with 15 bases spanning the gap. Germline V lookup: CDR1 MGHDK, CDR2 SYGVNS. The CDR3 loop reads CASSAGFKITYEQYF. The CDR3 DNA follows: TGTGCCAGCAGTGCAGGGTTTAAGATAACCTACGAGCAGTACTTC.

The chain carries TRBV5-1 and TRBJ1-2; D call uncertain. Germline CDR1 SGHRS, CDR2 YFSETQ. V lost 2 bases, J lost 4 bases, and 18 bases lay in between. The length of the CDR3 is 16 residues. DNA for the CDR3: TGCGCCAGCAGCTTAAGTAAGCTACAGTTCCCCTATGGCTACACCTTC. As protein: CASSLSKLQFPYGYTF.

This chain connects TRBV4-1 to TRBJ1-5; TRBD1 matches 9 bases. Germline V gene sequence: CDR1 MGHRA, CDR2 YSYEKL. The CDR3 runs 16 residues. V trimming: 4 bases; J trimming: 6 bases; junction bases outside the gene matches: 10. CDR3 sequence: CASSPRTGEAIQPQHF. In DNA form, the CDR3 reads TGCGCCAGCAGCCCCAGGACAGGGGAAGCTATTCAGCCCCAGCATTTT.

The chain is built from TRBV7-9 and TRBJ1-2, with TRBD1 matching 9 bases. Germline V gene sequence: CDR1 SEHNR, CDR2 FQNEAQ (reference sequence). The CDR3 has 15 residues. Unmatched junction bases numbered 6, after V lost 2 bases and J lost 5 bases. As DNA, the CDR3 is TGTGCCAGCAGCTTATCTGGGGGACAGGGTTATGGCTACACCTTC. It codes for CASSLSGGQGYGYTF.

The chain carries TRBV5-5 and TRBJ1-4; 9 positions agree with TRBD1. J was trimmed by 7 bases and V by 0 bases; bases with no gene match: 4. CDR1 and CDR2 (germline): SGHKS, YYEKEE (reference sequence). The CDR3 is 15 amino acids. The CDR3 DNA reads as TGTGCCAGCAGCTTGGCGGGACAGGGTGGTGAAAAACTGTTTTTT. Translating it yields CASSLAGQGGEKLFF.

The chain has TRBV19 and TRBJ1-2; 7 bases fit TRBD1. The germline V gene has CDR1 LNHDA and CDR2 SQIVND (reference sequence). The CDR3 covers 15 residues. The J segment lost 0 bases and the V segment lost 3 bases, leaving 4 bases of the junction unmatched. Here the CDR3 reads CASSMGQYPNYGYTF. CDR3 nucleotides: TGTGCCAGTAGTATGGGACAGTATCCTAACTATGGCTACACCTTC.

V usage is TRBV7-2 and J usage is TRBJ1-1; a weak D match, TRBD1 (5 bases). The CDR3 covers 14 residues. Trimming stripped 3 bases from V and 1 base from J, with 9 bases between. Germline lookup yields CDR1 SGHTA and CDR2 FQGNSA. CDR3 protein: CASSFGGGNTEAFF. CDR3 DNA sequence: TGTGCCAGCAGCTTTGGGGGGGGGAACACTGAAGCTTTCTTT. The full variable domain, rest sourced from reference TRBV7-2 and TRBJ1-1, is GAGVSQSPSNKVTEKGKDVELRCDPISGHTALYWYRQSLGQGLEFLIYFQGNSAPDKSGLPSDRFSAERTGGSVSTLTIQRTQQEDSAVYLCASSFGGGNTEAFFGQGTRLTVV.

This chain joins TRBV9 and TRBJ1-1; weak D call: TRBD1 (6 bases). Trimming removed 3 bases at V and 4 bases at J, with 13 bases between. This CDR3 contains 14 residues. Germline V gene data show CDR1 as SGDLS and CDR2 as YYNGEE. The CDR3 DNA reads as TGTGCCAGCAGCGAGCGGGGGCTTGCCACTGAAGCTTTCTTT. This codes for CASSERGLATEAFF.